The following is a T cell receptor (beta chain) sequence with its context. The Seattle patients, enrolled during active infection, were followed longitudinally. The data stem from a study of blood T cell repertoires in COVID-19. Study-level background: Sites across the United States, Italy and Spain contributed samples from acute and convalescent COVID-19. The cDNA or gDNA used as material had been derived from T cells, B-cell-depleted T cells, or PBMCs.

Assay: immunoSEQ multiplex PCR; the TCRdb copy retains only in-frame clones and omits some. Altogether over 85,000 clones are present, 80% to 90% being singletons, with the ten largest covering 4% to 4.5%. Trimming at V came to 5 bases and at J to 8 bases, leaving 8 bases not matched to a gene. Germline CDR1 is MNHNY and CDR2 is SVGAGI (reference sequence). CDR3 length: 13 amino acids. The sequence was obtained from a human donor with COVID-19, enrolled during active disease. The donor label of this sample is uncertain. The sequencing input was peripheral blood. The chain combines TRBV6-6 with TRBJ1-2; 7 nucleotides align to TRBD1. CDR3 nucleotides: TGTGCCAGCAGTCTCCGGGACAGCGCCGGCTACACCTTC. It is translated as CASSLRDSAGYTF.